Listed here is a single TCR beta chain. The target antigen is unknown. This table comes from immunoSEQ multiplex PCR, and its TCRdb copy is limited to in-frame clones, with some not included. The data hold more than 100,000 clones, with 85% to 90% observed a single time. The data belong to a study of T cell responses to AZD1222 COVID-19 vaccine. About the study: Second doses at about 4 or about 12 weeks were pooled.

Looked up from germline, CDR1 is MNHEY and CDR2 is SVGEGT. The CDR3 covers 14 residues. V dropped 2 bases and J dropped 3 bases, with 7 bases sitting between them. Study-level points and caveats: Targets within unmutated variant regions were reportedly found for nearly half of spike-specific TCRs. A mostly white British donor set with more females was recruited, and clonal diversity was possibly underestimated. Spike-specific TCR breadth and depth rose after two AZD1222 doses.

This clonotype originated in an adult in good health. The material was peripheral blood, obtained on day 0 of AZD1222 vaccination. The chain has TRBV6-2 or TRBV6-3 and TRBJ2-2; D remains ambiguous. CDR3: CASSYPHYTGELFF. In DNA form, the CDR3 reads TGTGCCAGCAGTTACCCCCACTACACCGGGGAGCTGTTTTTT.